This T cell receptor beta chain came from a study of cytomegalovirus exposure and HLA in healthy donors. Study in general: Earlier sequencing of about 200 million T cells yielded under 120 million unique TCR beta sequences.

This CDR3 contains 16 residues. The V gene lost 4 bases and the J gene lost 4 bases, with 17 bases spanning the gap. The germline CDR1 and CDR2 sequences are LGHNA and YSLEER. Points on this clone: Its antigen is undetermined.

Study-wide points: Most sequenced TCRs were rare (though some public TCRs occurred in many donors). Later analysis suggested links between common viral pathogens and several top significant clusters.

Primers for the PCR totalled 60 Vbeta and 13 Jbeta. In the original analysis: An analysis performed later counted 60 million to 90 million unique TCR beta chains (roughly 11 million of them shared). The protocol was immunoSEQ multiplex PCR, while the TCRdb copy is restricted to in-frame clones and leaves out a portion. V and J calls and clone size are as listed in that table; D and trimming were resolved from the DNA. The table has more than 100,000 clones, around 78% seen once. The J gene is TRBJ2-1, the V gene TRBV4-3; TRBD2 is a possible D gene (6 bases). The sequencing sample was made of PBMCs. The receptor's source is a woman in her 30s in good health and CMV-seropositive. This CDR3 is CASSPRRASVYNEQFF. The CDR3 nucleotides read TGCGCCAGCAGCCCCAGGCGGGCTAGCGTATACAATGAGCAGTTCTTC.